This T cell receptor (beta chain) was sequenced in a study of regulatory T cells in long-lasting Graves disease listed by TCRdb under 2021. About the full investigation: Persistent Graves' disease was defined as persistently positive TSH receptor autoantibodies together with antithyroid drug treatment for over 5 years. Peripheral blood TCR sequencing and RNA sequencing compared persistent Graves' disease patients with newly diagnosed Graves' disease patients. The study was registered as a clinical trial and conducted in China. On average, persistent Graves' disease patients in the clinical cohort had been on antithyroid drugs for around 9.5 years. A total of 33 samples were covered by TCR sequencing, comprising approximately 13 persistent and around 20 newly diagnosed Graves' disease patients. On the study overall, not on this receptor specifically: Patients with persistent disease shared more public clonotypes (fewer than 3,000) than newly diagnosed patients did (around 1,000). Preferential use of TRBV28, TRBJ1-2 and TRBJ2-5 was observed in persistent disease, whereas TRBV20-1 and TRBJ2-1 were favored in newly diagnosed disease. The authors acknowledged the small sample size as a limitation that may reduce accuracy. Sequencing and analysis were restricted to the TCR beta chain. Peripheral blood alone was examined, since thyroid tissue, which constituted the primary lesion, could not be accessed. Lower TCR Shannon entropy and fewer highly expanded clones were observed in persistent Graves' disease patients than in newly diagnosed patients, which suggested clonal expansion.

There are a few counts of this clonotype. No cognate antigen has been identified for it. Base qualities are missing; no much larger clone stands one base away. The label giving this sample's time point can be read as: persistent/refractory GD, antithyroid drugs over 5 years with positive TRAb. RNA was extracted from PBMCs in TRIzol for both TCR sequencing and RNA sequencing. The diagnosis of Graves' disease followed American Thyroid Association guidelines. Patients were recruited from an endocrinology department in Xi'an, China. Each patient gave approximately 9 milliliters of peripheral blood, collected in an EDTA anticoagulant tube. PBMCs were isolated by Ficoll Paque Plus density gradient separation without further T cell sorting. RNA quality was checked with an Agilent 2100 Bioanalyzer and agarose gel, and concentration with a NanoDrop 2000. Libraries were constructed by multiplex PCR. The run used an Illumina HiSeq 4000. iRepertoire HTBI primers and Arm-PCR amplification of CDR3 regions were used to construct TCR beta libraries. Gel purification was performed on PCR products prior to sequencing. In the original analysis: A total of some 60 TRBV and approximately 13 TRBJ segments were identified across samples and were used for gene usage analysis of CDR3 amino acid clonotypes. COPE and FqMerger were used to merge filtered high-quality paired reads into contigs. Contigs were aligned with BLAST to IMGT TRBV, TRBD and TRBJ reference genes, and CDR3 was defined per IMGT. Clonotypes above 0.1% frequency were classified as highly expanded clones. Shannon entropy was used to measure repertoire diversity, and the Gini coefficient was used to measure V-J evenness. A clonotype was considered public if more than one individual shared it. TCRdb ran its own pipeline on the public reads, namely fastp trimming at Q25 and MiXCR clone calling, and kept in-frame beta chains. A single entry per CDR3 protein holds the most common genes and DNA from its merged rows. In this record, the V and J calls reflect TCRdb's handling and not the investigators' own analysis. This sample gives about 430,000 distinct CDR3 sequences in total; roughly a fifth of them show up just once. The ten largest clonotypes hold around 15% of the sample.

The germline V gene sets CDR1 to SNHLY and CDR2 to FYNNEI. Trimming takes 4 bases from V and 4 bases from J, and the germline ends sit 23 bases apart. The CDR3 starts with the cysteine, ends with the phenylalanine, and has 18 residues. Only the CDR3 region is kept as DNA, spanning 54 bases read in frame from base 1. The receptor was isolated from a female donor with Graves disease. The chain joins TRBV2 to TRBJ1-5; TRBD1 is a possible D gene, resting on 6 matching bases. The sequencing here drew on peripheral blood mononuclear cells (PBMCs), taken when the disease was refractory, from a patient treated with antithyroid drugs. The CDR3 has the sequence CASSVPTGTDRKNQPQHF. The sequenced DNA is TGTGCCAGCAGTGTCCCCACGGGGACGGACAGAAAGAATCAGCCCCAGCATTTT.